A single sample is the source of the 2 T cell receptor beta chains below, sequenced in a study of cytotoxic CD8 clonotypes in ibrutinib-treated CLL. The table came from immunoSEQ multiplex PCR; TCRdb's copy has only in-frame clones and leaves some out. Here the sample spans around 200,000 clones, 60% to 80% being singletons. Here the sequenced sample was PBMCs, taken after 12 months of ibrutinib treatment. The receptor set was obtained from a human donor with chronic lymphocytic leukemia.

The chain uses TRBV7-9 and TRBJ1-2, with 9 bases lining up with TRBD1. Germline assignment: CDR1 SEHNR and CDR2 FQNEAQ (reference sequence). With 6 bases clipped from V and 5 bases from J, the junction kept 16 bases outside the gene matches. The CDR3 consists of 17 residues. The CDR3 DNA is TGTGCCAGCAGTTGGGAGCCCGGGACAGGGCTGTGGTATGGCTACACCTTC. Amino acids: CASSWEPGTGLWYGYTF.

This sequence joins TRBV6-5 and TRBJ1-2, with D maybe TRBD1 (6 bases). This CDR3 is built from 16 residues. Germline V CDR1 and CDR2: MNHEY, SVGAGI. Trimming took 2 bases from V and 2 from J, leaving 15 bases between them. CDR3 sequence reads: CASSYGGGGRNYGYTF. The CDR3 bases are TGTGCCAGCAGTTACGGAGGAGGGGGACGCAACTATGGCTACACCTTC.